Detailed here is one T cell receptor beta chain. Each sample came from a Caucasian adult donor living in Nashville, Tennessee. This sample was taken from a study of shared clonotypes between healthy human individuals. Produced via immunoSEQ multiplex PCR; TCRdb's table is partial and in-frame only. This table holds fewer than 550,000 clones, about 75% found once. Trimming pared 4 bases from V and 2 bases from J, leaving 13 bases between. The length of the CDR3 is 14 residues. Germline CDR1 reads SQVTM; CDR2 reads ANQGSEA. This receptor was identified in a middle-aged woman in good health. Some clones in this sample may be carry-over from other donors' samples. Sequenced material: PBMCs. The chain links TRBV29-1 to TRBJ2-3; D may be TRBD2 (5 bases). CDR3 region: CSVVRARDTDTQYF. CDR3 coding DNA: TGCAGCGTTGTGCGGGCGAGGGACACAGATACGCAGTATTTT.